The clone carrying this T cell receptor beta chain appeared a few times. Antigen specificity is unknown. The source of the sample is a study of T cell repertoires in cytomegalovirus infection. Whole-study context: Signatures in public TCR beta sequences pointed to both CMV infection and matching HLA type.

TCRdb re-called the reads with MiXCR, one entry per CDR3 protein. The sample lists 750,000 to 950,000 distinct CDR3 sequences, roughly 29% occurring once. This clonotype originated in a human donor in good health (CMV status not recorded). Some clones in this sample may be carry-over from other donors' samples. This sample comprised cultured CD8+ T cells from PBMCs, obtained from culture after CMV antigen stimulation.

The CDR3, as DNA: TGTGCCAGCAGGTCCCCGAACGAGGGGGGGATCAGAACAGATACGCAGTATTTT. It is translated as CASRSPNEGGIRTDTQYF. The gene calls are TRBV7-1 and TRBJ2-3, with D possibly matching TRBD2 (7 bases). TRBV7-1 is noted as an ORF with a role that remains uncertain. The CDR3 length is 18 residues. Trimming left V 6 bases short and J 3 bases short, with 25 bases between.